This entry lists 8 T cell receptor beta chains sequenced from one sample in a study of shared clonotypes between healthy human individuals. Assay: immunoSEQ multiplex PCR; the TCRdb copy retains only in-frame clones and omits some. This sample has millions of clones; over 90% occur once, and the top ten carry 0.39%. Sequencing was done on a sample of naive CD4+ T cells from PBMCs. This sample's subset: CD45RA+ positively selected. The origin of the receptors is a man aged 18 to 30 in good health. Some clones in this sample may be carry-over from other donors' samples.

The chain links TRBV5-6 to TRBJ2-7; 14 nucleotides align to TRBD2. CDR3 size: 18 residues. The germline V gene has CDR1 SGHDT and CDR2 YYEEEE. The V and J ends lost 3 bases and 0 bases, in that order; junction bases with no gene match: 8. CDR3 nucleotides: TGTGCCAGCAGCTCTTCCGGGACTAGCGGGAGAAGCTCCTACGAGCAGTACTTC. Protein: CASSSSGTSGRSSYEQYF.

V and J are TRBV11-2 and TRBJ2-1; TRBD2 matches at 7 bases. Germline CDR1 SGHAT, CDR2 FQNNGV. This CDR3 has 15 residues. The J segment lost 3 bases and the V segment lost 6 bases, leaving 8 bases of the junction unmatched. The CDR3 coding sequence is TGTGCCAGCAGACCACTAGCGCATATCTACAATGAGCAGTTCTTC. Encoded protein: CASRPLAHIYNEQFF.

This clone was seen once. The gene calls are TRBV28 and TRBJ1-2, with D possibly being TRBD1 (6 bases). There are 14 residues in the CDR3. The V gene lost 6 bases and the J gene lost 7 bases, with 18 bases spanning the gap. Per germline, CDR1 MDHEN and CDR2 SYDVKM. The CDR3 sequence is CASSLPGTLGGYTF. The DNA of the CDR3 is TGTGCCAGCAGCTTACCCGGGACACTGGGTGGCTACACCTTC.

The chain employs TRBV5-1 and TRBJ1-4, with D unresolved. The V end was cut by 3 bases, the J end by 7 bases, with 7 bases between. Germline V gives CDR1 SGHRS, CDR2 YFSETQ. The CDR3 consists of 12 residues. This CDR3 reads CASSSNLEKLFF. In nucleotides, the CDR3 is TGCGCCAGCAGCTCGAACCTTGAAAAACTGTTTTTT.

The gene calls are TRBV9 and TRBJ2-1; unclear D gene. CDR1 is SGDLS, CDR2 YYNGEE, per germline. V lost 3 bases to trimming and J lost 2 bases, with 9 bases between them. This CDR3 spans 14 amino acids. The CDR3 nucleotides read TGTGCCAGCAGCGACTTCCGGGCCTACAATGAGCAGTTCTTC. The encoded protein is CASSDFRAYNEQFF.

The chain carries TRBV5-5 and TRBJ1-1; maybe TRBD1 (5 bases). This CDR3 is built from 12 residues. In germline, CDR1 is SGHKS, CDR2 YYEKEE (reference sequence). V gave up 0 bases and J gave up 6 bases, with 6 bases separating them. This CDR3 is CASSLEGPEAFF. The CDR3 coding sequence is TGTGCCAGCAGCTTGGAGGGACCTGAAGCTTTCTTT. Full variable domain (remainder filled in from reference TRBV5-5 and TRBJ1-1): DAGVTQSPTHLIKTRGQQVTLRCSPISGHKSVSWYQQVLGQGPQFIFQYYEKEERGRGNFPDRFSARQFPNYSSELNVNALLLGDSALYLCASSLEGPEAFFGQGTRLTVV.

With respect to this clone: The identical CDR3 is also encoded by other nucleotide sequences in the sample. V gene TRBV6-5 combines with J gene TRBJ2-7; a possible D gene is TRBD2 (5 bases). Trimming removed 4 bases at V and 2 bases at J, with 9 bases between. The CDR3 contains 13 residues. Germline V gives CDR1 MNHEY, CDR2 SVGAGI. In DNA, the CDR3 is TGTGCCAGCAGTTCACCGGGGACCTACGAGCAGTACTTC. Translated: CASSSPGTYEQYF.

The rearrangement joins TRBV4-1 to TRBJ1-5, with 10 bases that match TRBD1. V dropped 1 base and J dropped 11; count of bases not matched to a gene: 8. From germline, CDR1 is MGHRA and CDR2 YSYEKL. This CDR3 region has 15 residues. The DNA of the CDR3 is TGCGCCAGCAGCCAAGGGGGGGACAGGGGTAGGTCCCAGCATTTT. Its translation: CASSQGGDRGRSQHF.